Listed here are 25 T cell receptor beta chains from one sample, sequenced in a study of OX40 agonist ivuxolimab in advanced cancers. Profiled with immunoSEQ multiplex PCR; TCRdb holds only in-frame clones, not every one. The top ten hold approximately 0.32% of the sample, which has some 60,000 clones, nearly 90% seen once. Sequencing was performed on CD4+ or CD8+ T cells sorted from blood, taken in a trial of the OX40 agonist ivuxolimab. The origin of the receptors is an adult with an advanced solid tumor such as melanoma, head and neck, liver or kidney cancer.

Only a few counts were recorded for this clone. The CDR3 protein is CASSQSWGNSPLHF. The CDR3 bases are TGTGCCAGCAGCCAATCCTGGGGTAATTCACCCCTCCACTTT. The rearrangement links TRBV14 to TRBJ1-6, with D unclear. The germline CDR1 and CDR2 sequences are SGHDN and FVKESK. The ends were cut back, 2 bases at V and 6 bases at J, with 8 bases in the middle. The CDR3 totals 14 residues.

The chain employs TRBV11-2 and TRBJ2-5; 12 bases align to TRBD1. The CDR3 is made up of 17 amino acids. Looked up from germline, CDR1 is SGHAT and CDR2 is FQNNGV. Trimming at V came to 2 bases and at J to 5 bases, leaving 9 bases not matched to a gene. CDR3 sequence: CASSLSPGQGAVETQYF. In DNA form, the CDR3 reads TGTGCCAGCAGCTTATCCCCGGGACAGGGGGCCGTGGAGACCCAGTACTTC.

The gene calls are TRBV30 and TRBJ2-7; maybe TRBD1 (5 bases). This CDR3 spans 15 amino acids. The V gene's germline CDR1 is GTSNPN and CDR2 SVGIG (reference sequence). Trimming cost V 4 bases and J 7 bases, with 23 bases left between them. CDR3 nucleotides: TGTGCCTGGAAAGCCCGGGTTGGGAAGCAGGGAGAGCAGTACTTC. Its protein is CAWKARVGKQGEQYF.

The chain has TRBV7-8 and TRBJ2-3; 10 nucleotides match TRBD1. The CDR3 loop spans 15 amino acids. The junction had 4 bases not matched to a gene; V was cut back by 6 bases and J by 1 base. Germline V gene data show CDR1 as SGHVS and CDR2 as FQNEAQ. For the CDR3, the DNA is TGTGCCAGCAGTCGTGACAGGGGGCGCACAGATACGCAGTATTTT. This translates into CASSRDRGRTDTQYF.

The V call is TRBV5-6, the J call TRBJ1-5; D is ambiguous. With 0 bases removed from V and 3 bases from J, the gap between germline ends came to 16 bases. CDR3 length equals 17 residues. CDR1 and CDR2 (germline): SGHDT, YYEEEE. The CDR3 loop reads CASSLAPRLGYNQPQHF. CDR3 nucleotide sequence: TGTGCCAGCAGCTTGGCCCCCAGACTGGGTTACAATCAGCCCCAGCATTTT. Combining the CDR3 with reference TRBV5-6 and TRBJ1-5 gives the whole variable domain DAGVTQSPTHLIKTRGQQVTLRCSPKSGHDTVSWYQQALGQGPQFIFQYYEEEERQRGNFPDRFSGHQFPNYSSELNVNALLLGDSALYLCASSLAPRLGYNQPQHFGDGTRLSIL.

The genes are TRBV4-2 and TRBJ2-1; TRBD1 aligns across 7 bases. This CDR3 spans 15 amino acids. The V segment lost 0 bases and the J segment 12 bases; nucleotides outside the gene matches: 11. Germline lookup yields CDR1 LGHNA and CDR2 YNFKEQ. Written as DNA, the CDR3 is TGTGCCAGCAGCCAAGATCCGATACAGGGGATCGTGCAGTTCTTC. This codes for CASSQDPIQGIVQFF.

The V call is TRBV6-1, the J call TRBJ2-7, with 12 bases fitting TRBD1. The V segment lost 5 bases and the J segment 9 bases; nucleotides outside the gene matches: 5. There are 13 residues in the CDR3. CDR1 is MNHNS, CDR2 SASEGT, per germline. CDR3 nucleotide sequence: TGTGCCAGCAGTCCGGGACAGGGGGCTCGGCAGTACTTC. This sequence encodes CASSPGQGARQYF.

The chain carries TRBV19 and TRBJ2-1; weak D call: TRBD1 (6 bases). Germline loops: CDR1 LNHDA, CDR2 SQIVND (reference sequence). The CDR3 sequence is 16 residues long. V was shortened by 6 bases and J by 0 bases, with 15 bases between the two germline ends. Here the CDR3 reads CASRRQAFSSYNEQFF. Written as DNA, the CDR3 is TGTGCCAGTAGGAGACAGGCGTTTTCCTCCTACAATGAGCAGTTCTTC.

The chain joins TRBV7-2 to TRBJ2-1; D may be TRBD2 (5 bases). Germline V gene lookup returns CDR1 SGHTA and CDR2 FQGNSA. CDR3 length: 12 amino acids. V lost 7 bases, J lost 10 bases, and 14 bases lay in between. This chain's CDR3 is CASNLRGREQFF. The CDR3 coding sequence is TGTGCCAGCAACCTGAGAGGGCGAGAGCAGTTCTTC. Full variable domain (rest looked up from reference TRBV7-2 and TRBJ2-1): GAGVSQSPSNKVTEKGKDVELRCDPISGHTALYWYRQSLGQGLEFLIYFQGNSAPDKSGLPSDRFSAERTGGSVSTLTIQRTQQEDSAVYLCASNLRGREQFFGPGTRLTVL.

The rearrangement links TRBV5-1 to TRBJ2-1; tentatively, D is TRBD2 (6 bases). V lost 2 bases, J lost 7 bases, and 13 bases lay in between. The V gene's germline CDR1 is SGHRS and CDR2 YFSETQ. The CDR3 consists of 14 residues. CDR3 sequence: CASSLGGALNEQFF. CDR3 nucleotide sequence: TGCGCCAGCAGCTTAGGAGGGGCTCTAAATGAGCAGTTCTTC.

The chain couples TRBV27 to TRBJ2-1; TRBD2 matches at 7 bases. Trimming cost V 3 bases and J 7 bases; bases outside gene matches: 12. Germline V gives CDR1 MNHEY, CDR2 SMNVEV (reference sequence). This CDR3 has 16 residues. CDR3 in DNA: TGTGCCAGCAGTTTTGGGCGGAGAGCGGGGTTGAATGAGCAGTTCTTC. Its protein is CASSFGRRAGLNEQFF.

This chain uses TRBV29-1 with TRBJ2-7, with 10 bases lining up with TRBD1. The germline gives CDR1 SQVTM, CDR2 ANQGSEA. With V trimmed by 6 bases and J by 3 bases, 8 bases remained unmatched. There are 14 residues in the CDR3. The CDR3 DNA follows: TGCAGCGTCGCCCCGGGACAGGGGTTCTACGAGCAGTACTTC. Protein sequence: CSVAPGQGFYEQYF.

The sample holds a few counts of this clone. The chain combines TRBV7-6 with TRBJ1-1; D is unresolved. Trimming removed 5 bases at V and 11 bases at J, with 21 bases between. The CDR3 runs 14 residues. Germline V gene lookup returns CDR1 SGHVS and CDR2 FNYEAQ. DNA of the CDR3: TGTGCCAGCAGCCGAGCCGGGGAAGTGGGTACGGCTTTCTTT. It encodes CASSRAGEVGTAFF.

This clone has more than one count but fewer than ten. This sample also contains other DNA sequences that code for the same CDR3. V usage is TRBV10-1 and J usage is TRBJ1-3; D gene uncertain. The germline V gene has CDR1 WNHNN and CDR2 SYGVQD (reference sequence). The CDR3 has 14 amino acids. Trimming cost V 6 bases and J 0 bases, with 9 bases left between them. The CDR3, as DNA: TGCGCCAGCAGAGGGTCCAACTCTGGAAACACCATATATTTT. Its translation is CASRGSNSGNTIYF.

In regard to this clone: Compared with germline, one end of the junction differs, possibly owing to a read error. The V call is TRBV15, the J call TRBJ2-7; D is unresolved. From germline, CDR1 is LNHNV and CDR2 YYDKDF (reference sequence). The CDR3 totals 13 residues. CDR3 amino acids: CATSREVESPGLF. CDR3 DNA sequence: TGTGCCACCAGCAGAGAAGTAGAGTCCCCCGGCCTATTC.

The V gene is TRBV10-3, the J gene TRBJ1-5; 10 bases are a match to TRBD1. J was trimmed by 3 bases and V by 2 bases; bases with no gene match: 1. The CDR3 spans 15 residues. Germline V gives CDR1 ENHRY, CDR2 SYGVKD. CDR3 region: CAISEDRGLNQPQHF. The CDR3 DNA sequence: TGTGCCATCAGTGAGGACAGGGGGCTCAATCAGCCCCAGCATTTT.

The chain joins TRBV11-2 to TRBJ2-2; TRBD1 is a possible D gene (5 bases). The CDR3 has 13 amino acids. V was clipped by 1 base and J by 6 bases, with 6 bases between them. Per the germline V gene, CDR1 is SGHAT and CDR2 is FQNNGV. CDR3 DNA sequence: TGTGCCAGCAGCTTAGCAGGGTCCGGGGAGCTGTTTTTT. Protein sequence: CASSLAGSGELFF.

The rearrangement uses TRBV6-4 and TRBJ1-2; 8 bases are shared with TRBD1. The CDR3 consists of 14 residues. Germline V CDR1 and CDR2: MRHNA, SNTAGT. The ends lost 6 bases at V and 6 bases at J; junction bases unmatched: 9. CDR3 sequence (DNA): TGTGCCAGCAGAGGGGACAGGATAGAGGATGGCTACACCTTC. This translates into CASRGDRIEDGYTF.

This chain uses TRBV19 with TRBJ1-1; D is ambiguous. Deletions cut 6 bases from V and 5 bases from J, with 16 bases between. Per germline, CDR1 LNHDA and CDR2 SQIVND (reference sequence). The CDR3 extends over 14 amino acids. The CDR3 DNA follows: TGTGCCAGTAGCCCTTCGGAAATTAGGACTGAAGCTTTCTTT. It specifies CASSPSEIRTEAFF.

The genes are TRBV15 and TRBJ2-7, with 8 bases that match TRBD1. V shed 0 bases, J shed 2 bases, and the junction held 6 bases outside the gene matches. This CDR3 spans 16 amino acids. Germline CDR1 and CDR2: LNHNV and YYDKDF (reference sequence). The CDR3 DNA follows: TGTGCCACCAGCAGAGATTCCGGCAGGGGGCCCTACGAGCAGTACTTC. Amino acids: CATSRDSGRGPYEQYF. Full variable domain (outside the CDR3, taken from reference TRBV15 and TRBJ2-7): DAMVIQNPRYQVTQFGKPVTLSCSQTLNHNVMYWYQQKSSQAPKLLFHYYDKDFNNEADTPDNFQSRRPNTSFCFLDIRSPGLGDTAMYLCATSRDSGRGPYEQYFGPGTRLTVT.

The gene calls are TRBV11-3 and TRBJ2-3; no definite D call. The ends were cut back, 0 bases at V and 1 base at J, with 5 bases in the middle. Germline V gene sequence: CDR1 SGHNT, CDR2 YENEEA. The CDR3 totals 14 residues. The CDR3, as DNA: TGTGCCAGCAGCTTAGATACGTGCACAGATACGCAGTATTTT. Translating it yields CASSLDTCTDTQYF.

This chain links TRBV4-3 with TRBJ2-3; 7 bases agree with TRBD2. This CDR3 is built from 15 residues. CDR1 is LGHNA and CDR2 is YSLEER in the germline V gene. J was trimmed by 4 bases and V by 0 bases; bases with no gene match: 4. The DNA of the CDR3 is TGCGCCAGCAGCCAAGAGGGGGGGGGTGCAGATACGCAGTATTTT. Protein sequence: CASSQEGGGADTQYF.

The V gene is TRBV10-2, the J gene TRBJ2-1; D not resolved. With 0 bases removed from V and 5 bases from J, the gap between germline ends came to 11 bases. CDR1 and CDR2 from the germline V gene are WSHSY and SAAADI. The CDR3 runs to 15 residues. The DNA for the CDR3 is TGCGCCAGCAGTGAGTCGAGGTATTTGAACAATGAGCAGTTCTTC. It encodes CASSESRYLNNEQFF.

Worth noting for this clone: A junction boundary mismatches the germline segment, possibly from a read error. The chain joins TRBV18 to TRBJ1-3; TRBD1 matches 11 bases. CDR3 size: 20 residues. Germline CDR1 reads KGHSH; CDR2 reads LQKENI. The DNA of the CDR3 is TGTGCCAGCCCACCCGTAGCGGGACAGGGGGAAAGGGACTCTGGAAACACCATATATTTT. Amino acids: CASPPVAGQGERDSGNTIYF. The whole variable domain, remainder taken from reference TRBV18 and TRBJ1-3, is NAGVMQNPRHLVRRRGQEARLRCSPMKGHSHVYWYRQLPEEGLKFMVYLQKENIIDESGMPKERFSAEFPKEGPSILRIQQVVRGDSAAYFCASPPVAGQGERDSGNTIYFGEGSWLTVV.

The genes are TRBV7-8 and TRBJ1-3; D is unclear. Per the germline V gene, CDR1 is SGHVS and CDR2 is FQNEAQ. CDR3 length equals 18 residues. Trimming shortened V by 5 bases and J by 0 bases, and 20 bases separated the two germline ends. CDR3 sequence: CASSARDYGTNSGNTIYF. As DNA, the CDR3 is TGTGCCAGCAGCGCACGGGATTACGGCACGAACTCTGGAAACACCATATATTTT.